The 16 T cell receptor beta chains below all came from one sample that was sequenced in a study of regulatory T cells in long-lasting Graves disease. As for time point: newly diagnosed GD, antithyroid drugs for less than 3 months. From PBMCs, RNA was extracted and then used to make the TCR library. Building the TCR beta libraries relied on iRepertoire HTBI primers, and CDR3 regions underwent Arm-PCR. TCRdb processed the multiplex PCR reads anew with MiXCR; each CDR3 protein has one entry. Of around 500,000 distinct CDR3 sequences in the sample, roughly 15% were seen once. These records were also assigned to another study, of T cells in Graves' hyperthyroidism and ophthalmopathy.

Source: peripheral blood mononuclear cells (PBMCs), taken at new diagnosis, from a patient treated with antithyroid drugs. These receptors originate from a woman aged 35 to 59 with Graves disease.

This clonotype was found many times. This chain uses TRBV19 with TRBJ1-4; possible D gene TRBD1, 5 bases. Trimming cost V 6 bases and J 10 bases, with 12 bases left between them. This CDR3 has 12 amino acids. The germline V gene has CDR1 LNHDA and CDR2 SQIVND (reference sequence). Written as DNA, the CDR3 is TGTGCCAGTAGAGGGGAGTTGGGAAAACTGTTTTTT. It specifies CASRGELGKLFF. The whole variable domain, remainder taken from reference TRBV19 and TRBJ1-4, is DGGITQSPKYLFRKEGQNVTLSCEQNLNHDAMYWYRQDPGQGLRLIYYSQIVNDFQKGDIAEGYSVSREKKESFPLTVTSAQKNPTAFYLCASRGELGKLFFGSGTQLSVL.

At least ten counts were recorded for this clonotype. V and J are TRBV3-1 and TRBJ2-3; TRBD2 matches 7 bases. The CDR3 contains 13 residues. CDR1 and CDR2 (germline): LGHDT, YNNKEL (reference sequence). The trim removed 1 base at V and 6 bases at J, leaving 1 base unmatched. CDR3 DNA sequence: TGTGCCAGCAGCCAAGGGACTAGGGATACGCAGTATTTT. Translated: CASSQGTRDTQYF.

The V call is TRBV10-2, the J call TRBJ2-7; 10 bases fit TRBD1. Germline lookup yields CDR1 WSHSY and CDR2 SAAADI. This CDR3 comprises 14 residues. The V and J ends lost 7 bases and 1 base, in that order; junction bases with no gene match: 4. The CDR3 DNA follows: TGCGCCAGCAAGGGACAGGGGCATTCCTACGAGCAGTACTTC. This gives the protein CASKGQGHSYEQYF.

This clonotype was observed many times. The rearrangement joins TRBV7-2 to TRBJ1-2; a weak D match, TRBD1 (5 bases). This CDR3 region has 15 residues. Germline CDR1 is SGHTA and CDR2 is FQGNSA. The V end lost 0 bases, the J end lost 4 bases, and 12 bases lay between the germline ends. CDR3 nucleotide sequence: TGTGCCAGCAGCTTAGCGGGGACGGGCCCCTATGGCTACACCTTC. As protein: CASSLAGTGPYGYTF.

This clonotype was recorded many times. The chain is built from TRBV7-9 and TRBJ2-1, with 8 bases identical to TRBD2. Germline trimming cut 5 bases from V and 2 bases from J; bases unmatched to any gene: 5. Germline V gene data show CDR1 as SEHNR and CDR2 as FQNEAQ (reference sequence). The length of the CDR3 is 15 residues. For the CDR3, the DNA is TGTGCCAGCAGCACCAGCGGGGGTACCTACAATGAGCAGTTCTTC. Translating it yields CASSTSGGTYNEQFF.

CDR3 loop: CASSRWKNYEQYF. The CDR3 coding sequence is TGTGCCAGCAGCCGCTGGAAGAACTACGAGCAGTACTTC. This chain connects TRBV7-2 to TRBJ2-7; D gene ambiguous. The germline CDR1 and CDR2 sequences are SGHTA and FQGNSA. Trimming removed 5 bases from V and 3 bases from J, with 11 bases in between. The CDR3 sequence is 13 residues long.

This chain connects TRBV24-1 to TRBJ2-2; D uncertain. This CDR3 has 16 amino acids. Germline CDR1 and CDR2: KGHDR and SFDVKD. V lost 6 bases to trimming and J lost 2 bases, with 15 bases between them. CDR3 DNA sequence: TGTGCCACCAGTCCCGAAACCCGGTCTAACACCGGGGAGCTGTTTTTT. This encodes CATSPETRSNTGELFF.

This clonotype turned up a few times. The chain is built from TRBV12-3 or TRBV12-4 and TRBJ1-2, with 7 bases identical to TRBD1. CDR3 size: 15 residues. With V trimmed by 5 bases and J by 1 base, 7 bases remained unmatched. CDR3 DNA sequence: TGTGCCAGCAGTGCCCAGACAGGGATTAACTATGGCTACACCTTC. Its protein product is CASSAQTGINYGYTF.

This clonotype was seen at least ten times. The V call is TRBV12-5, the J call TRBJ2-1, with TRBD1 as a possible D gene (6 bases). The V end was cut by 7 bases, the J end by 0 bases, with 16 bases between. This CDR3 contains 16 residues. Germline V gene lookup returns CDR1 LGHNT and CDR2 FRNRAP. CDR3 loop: CASDMTGPSSYNEQFF. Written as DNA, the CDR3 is TGTGCTAGTGACATGACAGGCCCAAGCTCCTACAATGAGCAGTTCTTC.

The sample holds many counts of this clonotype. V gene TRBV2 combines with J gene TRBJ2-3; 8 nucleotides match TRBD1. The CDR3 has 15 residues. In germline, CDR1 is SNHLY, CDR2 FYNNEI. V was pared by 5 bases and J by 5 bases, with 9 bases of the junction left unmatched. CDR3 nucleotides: TGTGCCAGCAGTAGGGACAGGCTGAGGAAAGATACGCAGTATTTT. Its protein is CASSRDRLRKDTQYF. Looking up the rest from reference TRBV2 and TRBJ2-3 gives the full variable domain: EPEVTQTPSHQVTQMGQEVILRCVPISNHLYFYWYRQILGQKVEFLVSFYNNEISEKSEIFDDQFSVERPDGSNFTLKIRSTKLEDSAMYFCASSRDRLRKDTQYFGPGTRLTVL.

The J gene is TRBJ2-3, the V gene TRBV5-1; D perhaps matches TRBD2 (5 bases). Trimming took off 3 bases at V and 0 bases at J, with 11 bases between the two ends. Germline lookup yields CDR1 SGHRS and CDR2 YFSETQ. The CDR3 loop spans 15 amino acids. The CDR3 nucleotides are TGCGCCAGCAGCTACCCGACGGGAAGCACAGATACGCAGTATTTT. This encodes CASSYPTGSTDTQYF. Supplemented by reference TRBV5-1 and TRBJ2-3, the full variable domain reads KAGVTQTPRYLIKTRGQQVTLSCSPISGHRSVSWYQQTPGQGLQFLFEYFSETQRNKGNFPGRFSGRQFSNSRSEMNVSTLELGDSALYLCASSYPTGSTDTQYFGPGTRLTVL.

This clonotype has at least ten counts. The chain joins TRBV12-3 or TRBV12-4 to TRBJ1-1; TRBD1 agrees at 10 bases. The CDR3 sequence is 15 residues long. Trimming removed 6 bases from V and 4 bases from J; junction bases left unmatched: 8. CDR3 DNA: TGTGCCAGCAGCCAACCTAGGACAGGGGGCACTGAAGCTTTCTTT. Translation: CASSQPRTGGTEAFF.

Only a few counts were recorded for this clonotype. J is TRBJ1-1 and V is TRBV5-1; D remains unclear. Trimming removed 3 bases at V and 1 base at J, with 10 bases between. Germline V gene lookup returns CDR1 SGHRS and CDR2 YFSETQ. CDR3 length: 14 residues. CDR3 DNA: TGCGCCAGCAGCTCATTAGACACGAACACTGAAGCTTTCTTT. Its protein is CASSSLDTNTEAFF.

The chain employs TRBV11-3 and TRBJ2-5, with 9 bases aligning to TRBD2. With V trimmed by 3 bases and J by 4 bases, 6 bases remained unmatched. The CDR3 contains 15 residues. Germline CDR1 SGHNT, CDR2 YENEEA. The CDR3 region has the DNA TGTGCCAGCAGCTTTTGGCGGGGGGGGGGAGAGACCCAGTACTTC. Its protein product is CASSFWRGGGETQYF.

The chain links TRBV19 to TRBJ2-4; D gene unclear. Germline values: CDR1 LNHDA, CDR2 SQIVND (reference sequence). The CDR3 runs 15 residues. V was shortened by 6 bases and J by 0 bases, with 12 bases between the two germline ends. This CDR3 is CASSSKGLAKNIQYF. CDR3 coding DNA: TGTGCCAGTAGCTCCAAGGGATTAGCCAAAAACATTCAGTACTTC.

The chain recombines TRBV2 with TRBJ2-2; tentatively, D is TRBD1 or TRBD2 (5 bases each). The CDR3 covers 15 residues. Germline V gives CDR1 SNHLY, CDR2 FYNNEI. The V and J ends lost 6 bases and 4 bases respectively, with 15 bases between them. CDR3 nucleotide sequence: TGTGCCAGCAGAACCGGGGCCTGGGGCACCGGGGAGCTGTTTTTT. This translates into CASRTGAWGTGELFF.